This T cell receptor beta chain was retrieved from a study of siplizumab effects on memory and regulatory T cells. The protocol was immunoSEQ multiplex PCR, while the TCRdb copy is restricted to in-frame clones and leaves out a portion. The table includes over 100,000 clones, just over 90% detected once. General observations from the study: Naive T cells looked more diverse than memory cells and looked like major alloresponse contributors. Controls had more than 25% Treg-derived mappable alloreactive CD4+ clones on average, versus approximately 70% with siplizumab. Siplizumab led to significantly less abundant alloreactive sequences that could be traced back to unstimulated CD4+ memory cells. Assignment of a naive or memory phenotype failed for roughly 75-97% of the proliferating CD4+ or CD8+ clones.

With regard to this clone: The target antigen is unknown.

The CDR3 extends over 21 amino acids. Germline V gene data show CDR1 as SGHRS and CDR2 as YFSETQ. Losses at the gene ends were 4 bases for V and 3 bases for J; bases not matched to a gene: 24. The TCR sequence derives from a human donor in good health. The chain recombines TRBV5-1 with TRBJ2-1; 8 bases map to TRBD1. Sequenced material: Tregs sorted from blood. As DNA, the CDR3 is TGCGCCAGCAGCACCTCCTCCGGGACAGGCTTGGTGAGTGATGTCTACAATGAGCAGTTCTTC. This sequence encodes CASSTSSGTGLVSDVYNEQFF.